This TCR beta chain was recovered during a study of shared clonotypes between healthy human individuals. General observations from the study: Estimated richness was generally greater in naive than memory subsets. Sequencing of the sorted subsets was shown by rarefaction to be incomplete despite large depth. Sharing across four donors was seen in about 5% of naive CD4 clonotypes.

CDR3 length: 18 amino acids. V dropped 2 bases and J dropped 0; count of bases not matched to a gene: 12. In germline, CDR1 is MNHNS, CDR2 SASEGT. Data came from immunoSEQ multiplex PCR; TCRdb stores just in-frame clones and leaves some out. The profile covers about 320,000 clones, with around 87% appearing a single time and 16% taken by the ten largest. To note about this clone: The antigen is undetermined.

Participating donors were healthy, HIV-negative adults free of recent acute infections or vaccinations. The sequenced material came from memory CD8+ T cells sorted from blood. As for subset: CD45RO+ cells pooled with CCR7-negative TemRA cells. The chain carries TRBV6-1 and TRBJ1-2; TRBD1 matches at 7 bases. This TCR derives from a man aged 18 to 30 in good health. CDR3 protein: CASSERIIRDSANYGYTF. DNA for the CDR3: TGTGCCAGCAGTGAAAGGATAATAAGGGACAGCGCTAACTATGGCTACACCTTC.